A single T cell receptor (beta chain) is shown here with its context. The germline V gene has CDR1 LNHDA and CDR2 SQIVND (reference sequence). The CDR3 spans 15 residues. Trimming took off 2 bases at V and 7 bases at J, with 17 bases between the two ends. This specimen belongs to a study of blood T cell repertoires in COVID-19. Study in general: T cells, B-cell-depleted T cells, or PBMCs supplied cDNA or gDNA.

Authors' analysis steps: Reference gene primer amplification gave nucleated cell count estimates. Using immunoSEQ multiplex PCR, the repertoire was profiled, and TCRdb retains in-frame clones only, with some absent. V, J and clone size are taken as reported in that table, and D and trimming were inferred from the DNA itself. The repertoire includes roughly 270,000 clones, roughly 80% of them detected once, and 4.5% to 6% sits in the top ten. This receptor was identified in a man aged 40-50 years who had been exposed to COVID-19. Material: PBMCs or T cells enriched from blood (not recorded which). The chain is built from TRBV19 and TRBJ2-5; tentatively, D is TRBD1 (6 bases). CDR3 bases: TGTGCCAGTAGTATACCCTCGGACAGCCGTGCGACCCAGTACTTC. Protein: CASSIPSDSRATQYF.